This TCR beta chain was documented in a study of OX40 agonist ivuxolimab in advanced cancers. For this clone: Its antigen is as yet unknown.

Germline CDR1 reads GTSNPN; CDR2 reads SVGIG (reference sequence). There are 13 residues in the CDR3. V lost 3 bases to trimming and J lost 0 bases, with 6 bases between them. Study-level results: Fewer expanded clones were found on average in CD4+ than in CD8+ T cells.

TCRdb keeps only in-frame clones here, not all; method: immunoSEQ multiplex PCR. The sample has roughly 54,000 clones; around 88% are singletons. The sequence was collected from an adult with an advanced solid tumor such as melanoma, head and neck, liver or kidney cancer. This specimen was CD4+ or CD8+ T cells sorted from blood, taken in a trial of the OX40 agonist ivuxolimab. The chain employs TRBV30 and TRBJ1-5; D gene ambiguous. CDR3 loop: CAWSQYSNQPQHF. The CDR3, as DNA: TGTGCCTGGAGCCAGTATAGCAATCAGCCCCAGCATTTT.